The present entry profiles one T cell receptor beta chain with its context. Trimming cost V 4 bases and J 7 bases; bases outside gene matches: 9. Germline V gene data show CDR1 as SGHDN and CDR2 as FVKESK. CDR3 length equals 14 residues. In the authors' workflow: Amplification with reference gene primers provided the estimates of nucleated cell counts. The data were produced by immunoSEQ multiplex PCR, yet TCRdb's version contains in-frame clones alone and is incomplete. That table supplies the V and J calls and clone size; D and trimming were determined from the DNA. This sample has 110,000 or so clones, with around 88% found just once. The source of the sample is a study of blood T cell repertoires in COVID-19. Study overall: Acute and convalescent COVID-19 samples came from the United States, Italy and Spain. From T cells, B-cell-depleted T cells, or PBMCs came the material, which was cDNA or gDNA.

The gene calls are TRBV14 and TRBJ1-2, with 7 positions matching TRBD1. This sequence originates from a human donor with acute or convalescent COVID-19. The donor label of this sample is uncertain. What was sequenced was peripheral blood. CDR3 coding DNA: TGTGCCAGCAGCCTCCAAGGGGGCGCAGGTGGCTACACCTTC. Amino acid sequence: CASSLQGGAGGYTF. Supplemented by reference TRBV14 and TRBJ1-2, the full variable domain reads EAGVTQFPSHSVIEKGQTVTLRCDPISGHDNLYWYRRVMGKEIKFLLHFVKESKQDESGMPNNRFLAERTGGTYSTLKVQPAELEDSGVYFCASSLQGGAGGYTFGSGTRLTVV.